The sequence of this TCR beta chain was determined in a study of blood T cells in healthy people across ages. Using a J-beta primer mix together with a sample-barcoded 5' primer, a second PCR was run for about 6 to 12 cycles. Each CDR3 protein gets one entry after TCRdb re-called the 5' RACE reads with MiXCR. Of roughly 1,500,000 distinct CDR3 sequences listed, approximately 42% are singletons. This TCR was sampled from a young woman in good health. The sequenced sample was blood.

In DNA, the CDR3 is TGTGCCAGTACTGGGGCGGGAGGGCTCTACGAGCAGTACTTC. The encoded protein is CASTGAGGLYEQYF. The gene calls are TRBV19 and TRBJ2-5; 9 bases are a match to TRBD2. Gene TRBJ2-7 matches the end of the DNA better, so the J call may be wrong. The CDR3 length is 14 residues. Germline CDR1 is LNHDA and CDR2 is SQIVND (reference sequence).